This paragraph reports one TCR beta chain. The antigen is unknown. Primers: 60 Vbeta forward and 13 Jbeta reverse. Authors' processing steps: An analysis that came later counted 80 million or so unique TCR beta chains, around 12 million shared. TCRdb keeps only in-frame clones here, not all; method: immunoSEQ multiplex PCR. V and J calls and clone size are copied from that table; D and trimming were computed from the DNA. The table has 150,000 to 200,000 clones, approximately 84% seen once. This specimen comes from a study of cytomegalovirus exposure and HLA in healthy donors. Background on the study: Genotyping showed around four fifths of over 350 donors falling in the Caucasian-associated ancestry cluster.

Study-wide results and caveats: As a later analysis showed, a missense DCLRE1C variant was linked to trimming of TCR beta V- and J-genes.

The sequencing input was PBMCs. This TCR came from a female donor in good health and CMV-seronegative.

The CDR3 is CASSLDPPSSGGAYEQYF. The CDR3 DNA follows: TGTGCCAGCAGCTTGGATCCCCCTTCTAGCGGGGGGGCCTACGAGCAGTACTTC. This rearrangement joins TRBV5-4 to TRBJ2-7; 12 nucleotides line up with TRBD2. Germline trimming cut 0 bases from V and 2 bases from J; bases unmatched to any gene: 9. The CDR3 spans 18 residues. The V gene's germline CDR1 is SGHNT and CDR2 YYREEE (reference sequence). The full variable domain, its missing parts supplied by reference TRBV5-4 and TRBJ2-7, is ETGVTQSPTHLIKTRGQQVTLRCSSQSGHNTVSWYQQALGQGPQFIFQYYREEENGRGNFPPRFSGLQFPNYSSELNVNALELDDSALYLCASSLDPPSSGGAYEQYFGPGTRLTVT.